These 30 T cell receptor beta chains were all obtained from the same sample, sequenced in a study of T cells after yellow fever vaccination. From the 5' RACE reads, TCRdb called clonotypes with MiXCR, one entry per CDR3 protein. This table holds over 150,000 distinct CDR3 sequences, approximately 6.2% found once. The starting material was CD4+ T cells sorted from PBMCs, obtained on the day of the first yellow fever vaccination. The receptors stem from a man between 18 and 29 years old who received the YFV17D yellow fever vaccine.

This clonotype has a count of ten or more. CDR3 sequence (DNA): TGTGCCAGCAGCTCAAACTTACTAGCGGGGGGAGGGTTCAATGAGCAGTTCTTC. It encodes CASSSNLLAGGGFNEQFF. V usage is TRBV7-2 and J usage is TRBJ2-1, with TRBD2 matching over 12 bases. The CDR3 sequence is 18 residues long. The ends lost 4 bases at V and 6 bases at J; junction bases unmatched: 13. Germline V gives CDR1 SGHTA, CDR2 FQGNSA.

This clonotype occurred many times. This sequence joins TRBV29-1 and TRBJ2-2; a weak D match, TRBD2 (5 bases). V lost 0 bases and J 1 base, leaving 6 bases between the germline ends. The V gene's germline CDR1 is SQVTM and CDR2 ANQGSEA. This CDR3 region has 14 residues. This CDR3 is CSVEDGGNTGELFF. The CDR3, as DNA: TGCAGCGTTGAAGATGGAGGGAACACCGGGGAGCTGTTTTTT.

This clonotype has at least ten counts. The V call is TRBV12-3 or TRBV12-4, the J call TRBJ2-2, with 7 bases matching TRBD1. The CDR3 has 15 amino acids. V trimming: 3 bases; J trimming: 3 bases; junction bases outside the gene matches: 4. DNA of the CDR3: TGTGCCAGCAGTTTGTGGCAGGGGGACACCGGGGAGCTGTTTTTT. Translated: CASSLWQGDTGELFF.

The rearrangement links TRBV20-1 to TRBJ1-6, with unresolved D. CDR1 and CDR2 from the germline V gene are DFQATT and SNEGSKA (reference sequence). Deletions cut 3 bases from V and 13 bases from J, with 13 bases between. The CDR3 has 12 residues. The CDR3 nucleotides read TGCAGTGCTAGTAATCCCTTATGGCCCCTCCACTTT. Translation: CSASNPLWPLHF.

This clonotype was seen ten or more times. The rearrangement links TRBV5-1 to TRBJ2-2, with TRBD2 matching over 7 bases. Germline V gene data show CDR1 as SGHRS and CDR2 as YFSETQ. This CDR3 is built from 15 residues. V lost 2 bases to trimming and J lost 3 bases; unmatched junction nucleotides: 4. The CDR3 is CASSLTAGHTGELFF. The CDR3, as DNA: TGCGCCAGCAGCTTAACAGCGGGGCACACCGGGGAGCTGTTTTTT.

The table lists this clonotype with many counts. The rearrangement joins TRBV7-9 to TRBJ2-1, with 8 bases identical to TRBD1. Germline CDR1 and CDR2: SEHNR and FQNEAQ (reference sequence). This CDR3 comprises 15 residues. The V segment lost 5 bases and the J segment 0 bases; nucleotides outside the gene matches: 3. CDR3 DNA sequence: TGTGCCAGCAGCAGACAGGGGTCCTCCTACAATGAGCAGTTCTTC. This gives the protein CASSRQGSSYNEQFF.

This clonotype occurred many times. The chain has TRBV29-1 and TRBJ2-3; 7 bases match TRBD2. The CDR3 has 16 amino acids. Germline V gene data show CDR1 as SQVTM and CDR2 as ANQGSEA. V trimming: 2 bases; J trimming: 2 bases; junction bases outside the gene matches: 10. CDR3 sequence reads: CSVERSRGGNTDTQYF. CDR3 sequence (DNA): TGCAGCGTTGAAAGGTCTCGCGGGGGAAACACAGATACGCAGTATTTT.

This clonotype has ten or more counts. The rearrangement links TRBV3-1 to TRBJ2-3; TRBD2 is a possible D gene (6 bases). Trimming took 4 bases from V and 2 from J, leaving 16 bases between them. The CDR3 loop spans 16 amino acids. Germline CDR1 reads LGHDT; CDR2 reads YNNKEL (reference sequence). CDR3 protein: CASSPQTSRPTDTQYF. The DNA for the CDR3 is TGTGCCAGCAGCCCACAAACTAGCAGGCCCACAGATACGCAGTATTTT.

The chain employs TRBV6-2 or TRBV6-3 and TRBJ2-1; the D call may be TRBD1 or TRBD2 (5 bases each). With 6 bases removed from V and 8 bases from J, the gap between germline ends came to 20 bases. This CDR3 has 15 amino acids. CDR1 and CDR2 (germline): MNHEY, SVGEGT. This chain's CDR3 is CASRIPGRGVDEQFF. The CDR3 nucleotides are TGTGCCAGCAGAATACCGGGACGGGGTGTTGATGAGCAGTTCTTC.

At least ten counts were recorded for this clonotype. The chain carries TRBV20-1 and TRBJ1-6, with 9 bases that match TRBD1. Germline CDR1 is DFQATT and CDR2 is SNEGSKA (reference sequence). V was pared by 5 bases and J by 6 bases, with 5 bases of the junction left unmatched. The CDR3 is made up of 14 amino acids. The CDR3 DNA sequence: TGCAGTGCTGCGCCGGGACAGGGTAATTCACCCCTCCACTTT. This encodes CSAAPGQGNSPLHF.

This clonotype was recorded at least ten times. The chain employs TRBV7-3 and TRBJ2-2, with D tentatively TRBD2 (5 bases). The CDR3 length is 14 residues. Looked up from germline, CDR1 is SGHTA and CDR2 is FQGTGA. Trimming took off 5 bases at V and 6 bases at J, with 13 bases between the two ends. The DNA for the CDR3 is TGTGCCAGCAGCGTATCGCGGACTGCCGGGGAGCTGTTTTTT. Translated, it gives CASSVSRTAGELFF.

This clonotype has at least ten counts. The gene calls are TRBV12-3 or TRBV12-4 and TRBJ1-1; D is unclear. The length of the CDR3 is 13 residues. The V end lost 3 bases, the J end lost 4 bases, and 9 bases lay between the germline ends. CDR3 DNA sequence: TGTGCCAGCAGTTTTAAAGGTATCACTGAAGCTTTCTTT. Translation: CASSFKGITEAFF.

This clonotype was seen a few times. The chain employs TRBV6-5 and TRBJ2-3, with 8 bases lining up with TRBD1. CDR1 MNHEY and CDR2 SVGAGI come from the germline V gene. CDR3 length: 14 residues. V shed 4 bases, J shed 3 bases, and the junction held 3 bases outside the gene matches. Here the CDR3 DNA reads TGTGCCAGCAGTTCGCGGACAGGGACAGATACGCAGTATTTT. The encoded protein is CASSSRTGTDTQYF.

This clonotype has a count of ten or more. The genes are TRBV5-6 and TRBJ1-2, with a tentative D call TRBD1 (5 bases). Germline V gene lookup returns CDR1 SGHDT and CDR2 YYEEEE. V was trimmed by 3 bases and J by 7 bases, leaving 7 bases between them. This CDR3 region has 11 residues. The CDR3 spells CASSWGGGYTF. As DNA, the CDR3 is TGTGCCAGCAGCTGGGGCGGTGGCTACACCTTC.

This clonotype was counted only a few times. The gene calls are TRBV27 and TRBJ2-3, with 9 bases aligning to TRBD2. V shed 3 bases, J shed 7 bases, and the junction held 14 bases outside the gene matches. CDR1 is MNHEY and CDR2 is SMNVEV in the germline V gene (reference sequence). This CDR3 is built from 17 residues. CDR3 bases: TGTGCCAGCAGTTTGGCCAATGGCGGGGGGGCCCAGTATACGCAGTATTTT. Translated: CASSLANGGGAQYTQYF.

This clonotype was detected ten times or more. The chain carries TRBV6-2 or TRBV6-3 and TRBJ2-2; a weak D match, TRBD2 (5 bases). Germline V gene lookup returns CDR1 MNHEY and CDR2 SVGEGT. Trimming removed 8 bases at V and 5 bases at J, with 15 bases between. The CDR3 covers 14 residues. CDR3 nucleotide sequence: TGTGCCAGCTGCCACGGGGTGAGAACCGGGGAGCTGTTTTTT. This encodes CASCHGVRTGELFF.

This clonotype turned up a few times. The chain recombines TRBV5-1 with TRBJ2-3; 9 positions match TRBD2. The germline CDR1 and CDR2 sequences are SGHRS and YFSETQ. The CDR3 has 17 amino acids. Trimming took 1 base from V and 0 from J; bases not matched to a gene: 6. This CDR3 reads CASSLRASGVSTDTQYF. In DNA form, the CDR3 reads TGCGCCAGCAGCTTGCGGGCTAGCGGGGTTAGCACAGATACGCAGTATTTT.

This clonotype was counted many times. The chain couples TRBV5-1 to TRBJ1-1; 10 positions match TRBD1. Germline V lookup: CDR1 SGHRS, CDR2 YFSETQ. This CDR3 is built from 15 residues. V was clipped by 4 bases and J by 1 base; unmatched bases: 4. The chain's CDR3 is CASSLTGGANTEAFF. As DNA, the CDR3 is TGCGCCAGCAGCCTGACAGGGGGCGCGAACACTGAAGCTTTCTTT.

This clonotype was seen repeatedly, ten times or more. This chain uses TRBV5-1 with TRBJ1-1; the match to TRBD1 covers 9 bases. The CDR3 sequence is 14 residues long. J was trimmed by 5 bases and V by 4 bases; bases with no gene match: 6. Germline CDR1 and CDR2: SGHRS and YFSETQ. CDR3 sequence: CASSPRQGVTEAFF. CDR3 bases: TGCGCCAGCAGCCCTAGACAGGGGGTAACTGAAGCTTTCTTT.

V gene TRBV25-1 combines with J gene TRBJ1-5, with TRBD1 as a possible D gene (6 bases). Looked up from germline, CDR1 is MGHDK and CDR2 is SYGVNS. The CDR3 sequence is 15 residues long. V lost 2 bases and J 3 bases, leaving 11 bases between the germline ends. The chain's CDR3 is CASSEGGRDNQPQHF. CDR3 nucleotides: TGTGCCAGCAGTGAAGGGGGGCGAGACAATCAGCCCCAGCATTTT.

This chain links TRBV4-1 with TRBJ1-5; D might be TRBD1 (5 bases). Germline CDR1 MGHRA, CDR2 YSYEKL. This CDR3 region has 16 residues. V was trimmed by 4 bases and J by 1 base, leaving 14 bases between them. This CDR3 is CASSPLPRDSNQPQHF. The CDR3 DNA reads TGCGCCAGCAGCCCCTTGCCGAGGGACAGCAATCAGCCCCAGCATTTT.

This clonotype was recorded at least ten times. The chain combines TRBV9 with TRBJ2-1; 13 bases fit TRBD2. The germline V gene encodes CDR1 SGDLS and CDR2 YYNGEE. The V and J ends lost 3 bases and 4 bases, in that order; junction bases with no gene match: 10. The CDR3 is 18 amino acids. The chain's CDR3 is CASSARLAGGSGYNEQFF. DNA of the CDR3: TGTGCCAGCAGCGCGCGACTAGCGGGGGGATCTGGGTACAATGAGCAGTTCTTC. Full variable domain (rest looked up from reference TRBV9 and TRBJ2-1): DSGVTQTPKHLITATGQRVTLRCSPRSGDLSVYWYQQSLDQGLQFLIQYYNGEERAKGNILERFSAQQFPDLHSELNLSSLELGDSALYFCASSARLAGGSGYNEQFFGPGTRLTVL.

This clonotype was observed a few times. This sequence joins TRBV20-1 and TRBJ1-1; D not resolved. From germline, CDR1 is DFQATT and CDR2 SNEGSKA (reference sequence). Deletions cut 6 bases from V and 5 bases from J, with 10 bases between. The CDR3 length is 11 residues. As DNA, the CDR3 is TGCAGTGCCCCGTTTCAGACTGAAGCTTTCTTT. Translation: CSAPFQTEAFF.

The V call is TRBV19, the J call TRBJ2-5; no firm D call. There are 14 residues in the CDR3. V lost 1 base and J 1 base, leaving 7 bases between the germline ends. Germline CDR1 and CDR2: LNHDA and SQIVND (reference sequence). The CDR3 DNA reads TGTGCCAGTAGTATAGCCGGATTCCAAGAGACCCAGTACTTC. Translating gives CASSIAGFQETQYF.

In its sample, this clonotype was seen a few times. V gene TRBV6-2 or TRBV6-3 combines with J gene TRBJ1-5, with no clear D. Between the trimmed V and J ends, which lost 8 bases and 0 bases, there was a span of 11 bases. The length of the CDR3 is 14 residues. Looked up from germline, CDR1 is MNHEY and CDR2 is SVGEGT. The CDR3 loop reads CASRAVNSNQPQHF. The CDR3 region has the DNA TGTGCCAGCCGGGCAGTTAATAGCAATCAGCCCCAGCATTTT.

The J gene is TRBJ2-1, the V gene TRBV7-3, with TRBD2 matching over 13 bases. V lost 1 base to trimming and J lost 6 bases; unmatched junction nucleotides: 3. From germline, CDR1 is SGHTA and CDR2 FQGTGA. CDR3 size: 16 residues. CDR3 sequence: CASSLIGLAGVNEQFF. The CDR3, as DNA: TGTGCCAGCAGCTTAATAGGACTAGCGGGGGTCAATGAGCAGTTCTTC. Full variable domain (remainder filled in from reference TRBV7-3 and TRBJ2-1): GAGVSQTPSNKVTEKGKYVELRCDPISGHTALYWYRQSLGQGPEFLIYFQGTGAADDSGLPNDRFFAVRPEGSVSTLKIQRTERGDSAVYLCASSLIGLAGVNEQFFGPGTRLTVL.

This clonotype was counted ten times or more. The chain is built from TRBV5-6 and TRBJ2-1; no clear D gene. Germline values: CDR1 SGHDT, CDR2 YYEEEE. The germline V and J ends were trimmed by 5 bases and 7 bases, with 7 bases remaining between them. This CDR3 comprises 11 residues. CDR3 DNA: TGTGCCAGCAGTCTACGTAATGAGCAGTTCTTC. This sequence encodes CASSLRNEQFF.

Many counts were recorded for this clonotype. This CDR3 is CASSESNTGGQETQYF. CDR3 nucleotide sequence: TGCGCCAGCAGTGAGAGTAATACAGGGGGTCAAGAGACCCAGTACTTC. The chain links TRBV10-1 to TRBJ2-5, with TRBD1 matching over 8 bases. Trimming cost V 2 bases and J 2 bases; bases outside gene matches: 7. CDR1 is WNHNN and CDR2 is SYGVQD in the germline V gene (reference sequence). This CDR3 region has 16 residues.

There are many counts of this clonotype. The V and J genes are TRBV12-3 or TRBV12-4 and TRBJ2-3; the match to TRBD2 covers 7 bases. The CDR3 has 12 amino acids. Trimming took 3 bases from V and 10 from J; bases not matched to a gene: 4. This chain's CDR3 is CASSLVRGSQYF. DNA for the CDR3: TGTGCCAGCAGTTTGGTGCGGGGGTCGCAGTATTTT.

This clonotype was counted between two and nine times. The chain is built from TRBV6-5 and TRBJ1-5; D remains unclear. The V and J ends lost 0 bases and 4 bases respectively, with 10 bases between them. CDR3 length: 15 amino acids. Germline CDR1 and CDR2: MNHEY and SVGAGI. In DNA, the CDR3 is TGTGCCAGCAGTTACTCGAAACAATCAAATCAGCCCCAGCATTTT. Protein product: CASSYSKQSNQPQHF.